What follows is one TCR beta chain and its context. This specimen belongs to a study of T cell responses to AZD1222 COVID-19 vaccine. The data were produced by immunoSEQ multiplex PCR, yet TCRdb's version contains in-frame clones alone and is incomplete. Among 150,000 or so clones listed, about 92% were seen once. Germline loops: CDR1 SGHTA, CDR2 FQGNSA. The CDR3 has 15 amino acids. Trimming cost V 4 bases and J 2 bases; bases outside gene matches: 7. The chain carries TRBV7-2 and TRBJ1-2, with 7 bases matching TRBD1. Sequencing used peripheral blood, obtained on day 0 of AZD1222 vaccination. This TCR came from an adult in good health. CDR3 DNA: TGTGCCAGCAGCTCCCGACAGGGTAGGAACTATGGCTACACCTTC. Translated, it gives CASSSRQGRNYGYTF.